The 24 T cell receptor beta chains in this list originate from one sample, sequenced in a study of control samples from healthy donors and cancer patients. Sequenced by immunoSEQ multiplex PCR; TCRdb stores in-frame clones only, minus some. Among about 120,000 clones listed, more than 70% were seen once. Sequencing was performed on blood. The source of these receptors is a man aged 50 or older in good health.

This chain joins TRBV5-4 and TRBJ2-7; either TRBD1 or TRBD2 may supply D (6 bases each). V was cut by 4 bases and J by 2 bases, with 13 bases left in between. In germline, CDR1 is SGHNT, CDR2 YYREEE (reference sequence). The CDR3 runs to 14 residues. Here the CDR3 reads CASSDTGTPYEQYF. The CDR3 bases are TGTGCCAGCAGCGATACAGGGACTCCCTACGAGCAGTACTTC.

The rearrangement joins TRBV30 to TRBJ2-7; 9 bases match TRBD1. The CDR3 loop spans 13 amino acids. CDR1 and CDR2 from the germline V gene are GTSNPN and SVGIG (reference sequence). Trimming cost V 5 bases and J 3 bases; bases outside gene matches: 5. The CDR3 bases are TGTGCCTGGCAGGGACAGGGATTCTACGAGCAGTACTTC. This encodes CAWQGQGFYEQYF.

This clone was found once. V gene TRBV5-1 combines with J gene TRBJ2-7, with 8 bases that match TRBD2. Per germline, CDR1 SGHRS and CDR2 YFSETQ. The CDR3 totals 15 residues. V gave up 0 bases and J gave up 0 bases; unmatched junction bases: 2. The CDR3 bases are TGCGCCAGCAGCTTGGAACTAGCGGACTCCTACGAGCAGTACTTC. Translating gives CASSLELADSYEQYF.

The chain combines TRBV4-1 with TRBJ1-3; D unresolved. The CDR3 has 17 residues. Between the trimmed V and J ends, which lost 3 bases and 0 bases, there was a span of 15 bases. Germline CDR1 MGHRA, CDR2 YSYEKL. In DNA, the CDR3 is TGCGCCAGCAGCCAGGCTCCCGCAGGCTACTCTGGAAACACCATATATTTT. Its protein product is CASSQAPAGYSGNTIYF.

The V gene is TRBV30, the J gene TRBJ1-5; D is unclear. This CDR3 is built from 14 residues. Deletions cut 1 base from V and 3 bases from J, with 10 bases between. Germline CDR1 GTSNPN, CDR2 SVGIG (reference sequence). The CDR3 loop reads CAWSAPRANQPQHF. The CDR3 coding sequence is TGTGCCTGGAGTGCCCCTCGGGCCAATCAGCCCCAGCATTTT. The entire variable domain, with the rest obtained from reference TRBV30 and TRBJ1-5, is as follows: SQTIHQWPATLVQPVGSPLSLECTVEGTSNPNLYWYRQAAGRGLQLLFYSVGIGQISSEVPQNLSASRPQDRQFILSSKKLLLSDSGFYLCAWSAPRANQPQHFGDGTRLSIL.

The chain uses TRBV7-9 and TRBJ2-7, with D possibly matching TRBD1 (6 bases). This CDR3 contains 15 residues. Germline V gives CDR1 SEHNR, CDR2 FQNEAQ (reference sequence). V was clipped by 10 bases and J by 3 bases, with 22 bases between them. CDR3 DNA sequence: TGTGCCATCCAGGTCCCAGGGGCCGTGGGCTACGAGCAGTACTTC. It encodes CAIQVPGAVGYEQYF.

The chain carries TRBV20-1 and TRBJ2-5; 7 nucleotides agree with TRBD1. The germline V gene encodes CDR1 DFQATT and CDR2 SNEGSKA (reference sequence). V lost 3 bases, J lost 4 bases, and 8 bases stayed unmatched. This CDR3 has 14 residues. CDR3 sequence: CSASGRGNVETQYF. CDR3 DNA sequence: TGCAGTGCTAGTGGCAGGGGGAATGTAGAGACCCAGTACTTC.

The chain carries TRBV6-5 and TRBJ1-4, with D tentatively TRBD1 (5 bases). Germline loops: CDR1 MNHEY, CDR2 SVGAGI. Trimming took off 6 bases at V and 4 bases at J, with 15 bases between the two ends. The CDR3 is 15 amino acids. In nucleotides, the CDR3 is TGTGCCAGCAGCCGCGGGGGGGGGAGTAATGAAAAACTGTTTTTT. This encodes CASSRGGGSNEKLFF.

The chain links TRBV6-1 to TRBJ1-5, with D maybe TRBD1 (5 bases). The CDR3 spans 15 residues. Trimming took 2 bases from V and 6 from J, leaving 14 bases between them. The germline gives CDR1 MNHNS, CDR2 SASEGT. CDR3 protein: CASSEFVQGLQPQHF. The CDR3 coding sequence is TGTGCCAGCAGTGAATTTGTCCAGGGACTTCAGCCCCAGCATTTT.

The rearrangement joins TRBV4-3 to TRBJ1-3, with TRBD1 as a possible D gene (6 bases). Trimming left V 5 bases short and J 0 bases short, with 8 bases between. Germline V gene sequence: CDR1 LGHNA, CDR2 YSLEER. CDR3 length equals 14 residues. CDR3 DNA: TGCGCCAGCAGCTTGGACAGCTCTGGAAACACCATATATTTT. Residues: CASSLDSSGNTIYF.

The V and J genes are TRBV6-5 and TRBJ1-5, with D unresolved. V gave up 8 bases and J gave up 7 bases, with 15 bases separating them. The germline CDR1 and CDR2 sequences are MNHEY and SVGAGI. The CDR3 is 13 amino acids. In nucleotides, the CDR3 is TGTGCCAGCTGCGGGATTAGCGGACAGCCCCAGCATTTT. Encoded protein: CASCGISGQPQHF.

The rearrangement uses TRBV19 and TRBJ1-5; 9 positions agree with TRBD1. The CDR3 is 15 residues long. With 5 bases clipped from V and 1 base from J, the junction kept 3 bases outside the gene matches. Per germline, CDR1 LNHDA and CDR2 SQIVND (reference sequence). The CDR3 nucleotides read TGTGCCAGTAGTCAAGGGACAGGGAGCAATCAGCCCCAGCATTTT. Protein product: CASSQGTGSNQPQHF.

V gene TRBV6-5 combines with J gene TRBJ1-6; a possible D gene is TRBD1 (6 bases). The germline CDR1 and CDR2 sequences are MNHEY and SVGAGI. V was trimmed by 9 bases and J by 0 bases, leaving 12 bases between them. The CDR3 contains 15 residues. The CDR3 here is CASDRQASYNSPLHF. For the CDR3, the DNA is TGTGCCAGTGACAGGCAGGCCTCCTATAATTCACCCCTCCACTTT.

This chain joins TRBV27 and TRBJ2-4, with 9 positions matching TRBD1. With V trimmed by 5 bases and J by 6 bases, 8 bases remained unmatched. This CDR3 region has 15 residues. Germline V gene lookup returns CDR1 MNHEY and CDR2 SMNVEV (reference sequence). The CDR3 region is CASSNRQGEGNIQYF. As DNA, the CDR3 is TGTGCCAGCAGTAATCGACAGGGGGAGGGAAACATTCAGTACTTC.

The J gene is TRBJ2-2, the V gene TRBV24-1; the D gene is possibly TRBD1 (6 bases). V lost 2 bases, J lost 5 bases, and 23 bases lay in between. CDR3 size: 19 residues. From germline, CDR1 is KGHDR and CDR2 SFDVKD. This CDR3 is CATSDSSARGIVRTGELFF. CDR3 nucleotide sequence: TGTGCCACCAGTGATTCCTCGGCCAGGGGAATTGTTAGAACCGGGGAGCTGTTTTTT.

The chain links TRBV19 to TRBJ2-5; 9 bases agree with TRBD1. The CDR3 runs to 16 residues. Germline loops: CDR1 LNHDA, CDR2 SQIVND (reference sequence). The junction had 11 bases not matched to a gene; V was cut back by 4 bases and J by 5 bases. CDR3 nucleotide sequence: TGTGCCAGTAGTAATCGCCTCCGGGACAGGGCTGAGACCCAGTACTTC. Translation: CASSNRLRDRAETQYF.

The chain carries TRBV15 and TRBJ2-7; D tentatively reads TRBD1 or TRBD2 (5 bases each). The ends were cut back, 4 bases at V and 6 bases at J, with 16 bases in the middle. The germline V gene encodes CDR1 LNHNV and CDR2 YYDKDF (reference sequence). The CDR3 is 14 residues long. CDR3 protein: CATSIGTPNREQYF. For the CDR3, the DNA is TGTGCCACCAGCATCGGGACGCCCAACCGCGAGCAGTACTTC.

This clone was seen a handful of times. Written as DNA, the CDR3 is TGTGCCAGCAGCAACCGACTAGCGGGGGAGGGCAATGAGCAGTTCTTC. Translating gives CASSNRLAGEGNEQFF. The chain couples TRBV7-2 to TRBJ2-1; 12 bases are shared with TRBD2. V lost 5 bases, J lost 6 bases, and 8 bases stayed unmatched. The V gene's germline CDR1 is SGHTA and CDR2 FQGNSA. The CDR3 covers 16 residues.

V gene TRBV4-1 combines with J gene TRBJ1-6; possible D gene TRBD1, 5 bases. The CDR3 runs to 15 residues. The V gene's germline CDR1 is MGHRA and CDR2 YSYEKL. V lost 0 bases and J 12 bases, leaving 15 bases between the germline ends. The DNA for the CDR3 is TGCGCCAGCAGCCAAGATCGGGAAGCCGGGGGACCCCTCCACTTT. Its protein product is CASSQDREAGGPLHF.

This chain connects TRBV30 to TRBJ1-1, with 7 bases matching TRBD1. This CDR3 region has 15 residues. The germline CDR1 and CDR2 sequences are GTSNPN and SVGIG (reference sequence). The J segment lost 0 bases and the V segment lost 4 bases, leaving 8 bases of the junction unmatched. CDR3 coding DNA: TGTGCCTGGACCCCGACAGGGTCGGTGAACACTGAAGCTTTCTTT. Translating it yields CAWTPTGSVNTEAFF.

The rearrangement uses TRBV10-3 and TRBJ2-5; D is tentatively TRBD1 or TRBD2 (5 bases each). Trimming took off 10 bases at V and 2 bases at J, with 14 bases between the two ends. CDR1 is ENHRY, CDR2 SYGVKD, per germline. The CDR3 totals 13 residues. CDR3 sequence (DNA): TGTGCCACCATGAACGGGGCTCAAGAGACCCAGTACTTC. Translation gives CATMNGAQETQYF.

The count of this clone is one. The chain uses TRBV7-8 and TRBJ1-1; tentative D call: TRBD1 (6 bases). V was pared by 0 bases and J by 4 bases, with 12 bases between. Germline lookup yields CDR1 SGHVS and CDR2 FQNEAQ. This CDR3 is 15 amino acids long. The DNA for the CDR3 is TGTGCCAGCAGCTTAGCCAGGGGCGGGGGCACTGAAGCTTTCTTT. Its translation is CASSLARGGGTEAFF. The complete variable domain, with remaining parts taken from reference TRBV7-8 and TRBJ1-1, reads GAGVSQSPRYKVAKRGQDVALRCDPISGHVSLFWYQQALGQGPEFLTYFQNEAQLDKSGLPSDRFFAERPEGSVSTLKIQRTQQEDSAVYLCASSLARGGGTEAFFGQGTRLTVV.

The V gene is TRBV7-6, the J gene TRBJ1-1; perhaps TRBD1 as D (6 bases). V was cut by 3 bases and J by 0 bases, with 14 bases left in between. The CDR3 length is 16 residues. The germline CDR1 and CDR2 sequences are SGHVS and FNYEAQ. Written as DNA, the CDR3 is TGTGCCAGCAGCTTTTTCGGGACACCTATGAACACTGAAGCTTTCTTT. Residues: CASSFFGTPMNTEAFF.

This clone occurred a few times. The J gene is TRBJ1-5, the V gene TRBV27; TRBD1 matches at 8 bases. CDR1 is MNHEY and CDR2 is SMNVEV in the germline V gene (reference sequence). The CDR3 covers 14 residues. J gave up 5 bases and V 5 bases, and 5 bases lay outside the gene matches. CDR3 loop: CASSPGQGHQPQHF. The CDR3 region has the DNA TGTGCCAGCAGTCCCGGACAGGGTCATCAGCCCCAGCATTTT.